This is a list of T cell receptor beta chains from one sample in a study of tumor-infiltrating lymphocytes in primary liver carcinoma. One entry per CDR3 protein, called by TCRdb with MiXCR from the multiplex PCR reads. The sample lists about 200,000 distinct CDR3 sequences, about 85% occurring once. Sequenced input: tumor tissue from primary liver carcinoma. These TCRs come from a man aged 35 to 55 with primary liver carcinoma and hepatitis B virus infection. Both conserved end residues are part of each CDR3.

v_gene	j_gene	CDR3aa
TRBV28	TRBJ2-1	CDSSLGSGFYDEQFF
TRBV4-3	TRBJ2-5	CARSQDGIGGQETQYF
TRBV5-4	TRBJ2-5	CASSFNRGQETQYF
TRBV4-3	TRBJ2-1	CANSLNSGSSSEQFF
TRBV6-5	TRBJ1-4	CASRMIETNEKLFF
TRBV18	TRBJ2-5	CASSPPPQETQYF
TRBV6-1	TRBJ2-7	CASSHWTVTTFREQYF
TRBV7-9	TRBJ2-5	CVSSQEGKTQYF
TRBV11-1	TRBJ2-7	CASRHGVTSYEQYF
TRBV6-1	TRBJ2-4	CDSSATGGFSKNIQYF
TRBV5-5	TRBJ2-3	CVSRTLSGRGTDTLYF
TRBV7-8	TRBJ2-7	CASSSYERWPYEQYF
TRBV7-9	TRBJ2-5	CASSLDGETQYF
TRBV25-1	TRBJ1-1	CASAGDRGLTEAFF
TRBV4-1	TRBJ2-3	CANSQDAGGLGDTQYF
TRBV7-9	TRBJ1-4	CASKWASGRSGGKLFF
TRBV7-3	TRBJ1-1	CASSPNDGVRAFF
TRBV6-6	TRBJ2-5	CASSQLGLLTSGRAVETQYF
TRBV29-1	TRBJ1-1	CSVDPMGMNTEAFF
TRBV19	TRBJ1-1	CASRSEFRGRTKAFF
TRBV29-1	TRBJ2-2	CSILGPGPAGEFFF
TRBV11-3	TRBJ1-6	CGSSHTLVSPLHF
TRBV14	TRBJ2-1	CASKQYPGPGDNEQFF
TRBV5-1	TRBJ2-6	CASSLESSGANVLNF
TRBV6-2/TRBV6-3	TRBJ2-3	CASRQGAHSDTQYF
TRBV6-2/TRBV6-3	TRBJ2-7	CASCYKPSGSYEQYF
TRBV6-1	TRBJ2-2	CANRQGNGELFF
TRBV6-6	TRBJ2-7	CTSSPTLSEQYF
TRBV6-5	TRBJ2-3	CASRTEAGILDTQYF
TRBV28	TRBJ1-2	CASSPQGYGYTF
TRBV5-1	TRBJ2-7	CASSNEISYEQYF
TRBV12-3/TRBV12-4	TRBJ1-1	CASSLGLMNTGAFF
TRBV11-3	TRBJ2-2	CASSLSPRDDAELFF
TRBV6-6	TRBJ1-5	CASSLGSGNYPQHF
TRBV6-1	TRBJ2-3	CANSERWRRLFTDTQYF
TRBV28	TRBJ1-1	CASSLTTTGNTKASF
TRBV12-3/TRBV12-4	TRBJ2-7	CASSWTGRGEQYF
TRBV6-6	TRBJ1-1	CARSYSGDTEAFF
TRBV6-5	TRBJ2-1	CASRRAGHYYNEQFF
TRBV5-6	TRBJ2-1	CASSSNVQGRGYNEQFF
TRBV29-1	TRBJ2-5	CSVGPKETQYF
TRBV6-5	TRBJ1-1	CTGSYDAGSLNTEAFF
TRBV29-1	TRBJ2-2	CRVGLASTGELFF
TRBV11-2	TRBJ2-3	CASSLVPGETRTDTQYF
TRBV29-1	TRBJ1-1	CSVGPGWGIVAGTFF
TRBV11-3	TRBJ2-1	CASSLDFSSNEQFF
TRBV7-8	TRBJ2-3	CASSTGRTSQSTYTQYF
TRBV4-1	TRBJ1-5	CASSPIKGNNQPQHF
TRBV4-2	TRBJ2-1	CASSQDQGRNPSCEQFF
TRBV11-1	TRBJ2-5	CASSQGQGAIQETQFF
TRBV28	TRBJ2-7	CVSSPRLWVRTYEQYF